This T cell receptor beta chain was documented in a study of early T cells in non-severe SARS-CoV-2 infection. Study-level points and caveats: Matching with VDJdb favored anti-spike CD8 responses (missing private and CD4 specificities).

This clonotype has ten or more counts. No antigen is known for it. With 4 bases clipped from V and 6 bases from J, the junction kept 7 bases outside the gene matches. From germline, CDR1 is SGHRS and CDR2 YFSETQ. This CDR3 has 14 residues. The TCR library protocol attached unique molecular identifiers to the individual cDNA molecules. TCRdb analysed the 5' RACE reads with MiXCR anew, one entry per CDR3 protein. The data contain 80,000 or so distinct CDR3 sequences, 10% to 12% of them singletons. The sample here was whole blood, taken at baseline. This chain links TRBV5-1 with TRBJ2-3; 8 nucleotides align to TRBD2. This sequence was found in an adult who was a healthcare worker with PCR-confirmed SARS-CoV-2 infection or an uninfected control (not recorded which). Written as DNA, the CDR3 is TGCGCCAGCAGCCCCCGGGGGGGCCAGGATACGCAGTATTTT. Its protein is CASSPRGGQDTQYF.